Detailed here is one T cell receptor beta chain. This specimen belongs to a study of CD8+ T cells in alopecia areata. cDNA prepared by RNA extraction and subsequent reverse transcription served as the template for sequencing. TCRdb keeps only in-frame clones here, not all; method: immunoSEQ multiplex PCR. The sample includes more than 95,000 clones, 35% to 40% seen only once; the top ten take over 3%. Germline CDR1 is MDHEN and CDR2 is SYDVKM. This CDR3 comprises 13 residues. Trimming removed 7 bases at V and 2 bases at J, with 12 bases between. Sequencing used CD4+ T cells sorted from blood. The sequence was collected from a human donor with alopecia areata. The chain carries TRBV28 and TRBJ2-7; D uncertain. The CDR3 is CASMRRSPYEQYF. In nucleotides, the CDR3 is TGTGCCAGCATGAGAAGGAGCCCCTACGAGCAGTACTTC.